Listed below are T cell receptor beta chains from one sample, sequenced in a study of blood T cells in healthy people across ages. Each CDR3 protein gets one entry after TCRdb re-called the 5' RACE reads with MiXCR. Among approximately 690,000 distinct CDR3 sequences listed, 58% were seen once. Input material: blood. The receptors stem from a man in his 60s in good health. Both conserved end residues are part of each CDR3. Rows may omit the clone size; those that give it use once, few, many or a size class.

J gene,V gene,CDR3 length,clone size,CDR3 protein
TRBJ1-2,TRBV29-1,13,.,CSVEGGAREGYTF
TRBJ1-1,TRBV7-2,14,.,CASSLARREGEAFF
TRBJ2-4,TRBV7-2,15,once,CASSLKAGPKNIQYF
TRBJ2-4,TRBV7-2,15,few,CASSLVRGSVNIQYF
TRBJ2-3,TRBV29-1,14,.,CSVDGGGTRDTQYF
TRBJ1-2,TRBV5-1,14,few,CASSLDRARDGYTF
TRBJ2-5,TRBV6-5,16,few,CASSYSRQGAGETQYF
TRBJ2-7,TRBV4-2,17,once,CASSQDPGGGPPNAEYF
TRBJ2-7,TRBV7-2,15,.,CASSLAPGLAYEQYF
TRBJ1-6,TRBV11-2,15,few,CASSSGQGGHSPLHF
TRBJ1-6,TRBV20-1,14,few,CSARETGTDSPLHF
TRBJ2-5,TRBV5-1,16,.,CASSLSSGGLQETQYF
TRBJ2-3,TRBV3-1,13,.,CASSQELTDTQYF
TRBJ2-6,TRBV28,14,.,CASSLPHGANVLTF
TRBJ2-7,TRBV12-3/TRBV12-4,12,.,CASAHRGLEQYF
TRBJ2-1,TRBV7-9,15,.,CASSFLGLAGYEQFF
TRBJ1-5,TRBV28,13,.,CAASGEGEKPQHF
TRBJ1-4,TRBV4-1,16,few,CASSQDPGQGGEKLFF
TRBJ1-2,TRBV5-5,15,.,CASSFDSLLNYGYTF
TRBJ1-2,TRBV7-8,18,.,CASSLVGVPILPLYGYTF
TRBJ1-2,TRBV5-1,12,.,CTSSFGDYGYTF
TRBJ1-2,TRBV4-1,16,once,CASSQDYRLTNYGYTF
TRBJ1-4,TRBV29-1,12,.,CSAGVPNEKLFF
TRBJ1-2,TRBV15,14,few,CATSSHRAGYGYTF
TRBJ2-3,TRBV6-5,15,.,CASRRLAGGLDTQYF
TRBJ2-5,TRBV28,17,once,CASSFPGGSGGAETQYF
TRBJ2-1,TRBV7-9,13,.,CASSIPGRPAQFF
TRBJ1-3,TRBV4-2,16,.,CASSQDRQGPGNTIYF
TRBJ2-1,TRBV4-2,14,.,CASSHLGAVNEQFF
TRBJ1-6,TRBV12-3/TRBV12-4,14,.,CASSLRGRDSPLHF
TRBJ2-1,TRBV12-3/TRBV12-4,16,.,CASSFRTGSSYNEQFF
TRBJ2-1,TRBV5-5,12,.,CASSLWSGGQFF
TRBJ2-5,TRBV11-2,14,few,CASSRGIWPEDQYF
TRBJ2-1,TRBV20-1,10,few,CSAREWEQFF